The clone carrying this TCR beta chain turned up a few times. Its matching antigen is unknown. This specimen belongs to a study of CD8+ T cells in alopecia areata. Findings and caveats of the study: In scalp and blood, many expanded lesional clones persisted during tofacitinib.

This CDR3 spans 13 amino acids. V gave up 1 base and J gave up 5 bases, with 9 bases separating them. Germline CDR1 SGHAT, CDR2 FQNNGV. Treatment described: oral pan-JAK inhibitor, 5-10 mg twice daily. Obtained from alopecia areata patients were lesional scalp punch biopsies along with peripheral blood. Extraction and reverse transcription of RNA yielded cDNA as the sequencing template. Produced via immunoSEQ multiplex PCR; TCRdb's table is partial and in-frame only. The sample includes some 5,400 clones, 71% of them seen just once. The sequencing used skin, collected at week 24, from a patient treated with tofacitinib. The gene calls are TRBV11-2 and TRBJ2-7, with D possibly TRBD2 on 5 matching bases. This receptor was taken from a human donor with alopecia areata. The CDR3 DNA is TGTGCCAGCAGCTTAGGGGGAGATGACGAGCAGTACTTC. Translation gives CASSLGGDDEQYF.